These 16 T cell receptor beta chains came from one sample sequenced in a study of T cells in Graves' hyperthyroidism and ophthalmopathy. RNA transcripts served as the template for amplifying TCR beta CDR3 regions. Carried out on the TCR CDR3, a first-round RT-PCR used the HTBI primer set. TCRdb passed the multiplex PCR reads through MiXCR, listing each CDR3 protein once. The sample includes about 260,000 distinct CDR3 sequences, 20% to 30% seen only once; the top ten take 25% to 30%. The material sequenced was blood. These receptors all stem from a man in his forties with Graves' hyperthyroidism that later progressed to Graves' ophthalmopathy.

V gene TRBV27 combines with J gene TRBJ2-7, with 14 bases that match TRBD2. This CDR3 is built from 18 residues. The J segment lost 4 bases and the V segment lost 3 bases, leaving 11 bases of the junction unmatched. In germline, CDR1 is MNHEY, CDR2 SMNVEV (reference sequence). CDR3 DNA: TGTGCCAGCAGTTTTAAGCCCCCCTGGACTAGCGGGAGGTACGAGCAGTACTTC. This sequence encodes CASSFKPPWTSGRYEQYF.

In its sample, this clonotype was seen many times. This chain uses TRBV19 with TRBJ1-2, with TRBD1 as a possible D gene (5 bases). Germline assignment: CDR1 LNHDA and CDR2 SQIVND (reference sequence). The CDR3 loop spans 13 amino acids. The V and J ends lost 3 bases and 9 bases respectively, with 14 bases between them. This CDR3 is CASSMRGVKSYTF. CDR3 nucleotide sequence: TGTGCCAGTAGTATGAGAGGGGTGAAGAGCTACACCTTC.

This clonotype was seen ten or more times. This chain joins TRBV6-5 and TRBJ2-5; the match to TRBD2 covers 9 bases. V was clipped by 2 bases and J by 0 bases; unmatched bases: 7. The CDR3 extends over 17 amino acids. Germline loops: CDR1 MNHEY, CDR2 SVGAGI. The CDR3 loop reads CASSYGTSGLYQETQYF. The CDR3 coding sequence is TGTGCCAGCAGTTACGGAACTAGCGGGTTGTACCAAGAGACCCAGTACTTC.

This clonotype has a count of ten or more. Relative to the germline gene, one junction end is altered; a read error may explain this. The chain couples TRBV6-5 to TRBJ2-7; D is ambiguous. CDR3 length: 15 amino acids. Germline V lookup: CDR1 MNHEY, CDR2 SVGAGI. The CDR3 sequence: CASIYFPQTSYEQYF. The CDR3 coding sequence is TGTGCCAGCATTTACTTTCCCCAGACCTCCTACGAGCAGTACTTC.

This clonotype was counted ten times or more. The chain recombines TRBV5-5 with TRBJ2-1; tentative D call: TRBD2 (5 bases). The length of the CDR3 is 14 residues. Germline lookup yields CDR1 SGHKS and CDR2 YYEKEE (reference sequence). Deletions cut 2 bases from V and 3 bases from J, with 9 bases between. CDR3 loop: CASSFREYYNEQFF. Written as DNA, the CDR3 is TGTGCCAGCAGCTTCCGGGAATACTACAATGAGCAGTTCTTC.

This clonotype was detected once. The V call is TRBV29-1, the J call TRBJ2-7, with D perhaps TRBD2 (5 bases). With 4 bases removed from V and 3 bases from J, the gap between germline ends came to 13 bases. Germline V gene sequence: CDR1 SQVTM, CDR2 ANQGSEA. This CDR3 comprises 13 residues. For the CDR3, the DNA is TGCAGCGTTGCTCGGACTCCTAACTACGAGCAGTACTTC. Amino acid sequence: CSVARTPNYEQYF.

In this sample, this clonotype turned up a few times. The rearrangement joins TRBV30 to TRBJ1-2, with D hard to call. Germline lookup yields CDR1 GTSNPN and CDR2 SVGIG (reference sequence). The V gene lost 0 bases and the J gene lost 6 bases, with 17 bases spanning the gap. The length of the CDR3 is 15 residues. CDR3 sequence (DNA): TGTGCCTGGAGTGTACGGCGGGCAGCCGTTGATGGCTACACCTTC. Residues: CAWSVRRAAVDGYTF.

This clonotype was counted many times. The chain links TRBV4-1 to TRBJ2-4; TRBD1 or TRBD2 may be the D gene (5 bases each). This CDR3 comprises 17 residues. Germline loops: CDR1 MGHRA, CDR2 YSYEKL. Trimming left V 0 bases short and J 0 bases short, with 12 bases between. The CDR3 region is CASSQEGLGAAKNIQYF. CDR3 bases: TGCGCCAGCAGCCAAGAAGGGCTCGGGGCAGCCAAAAACATTCAGTACTTC.

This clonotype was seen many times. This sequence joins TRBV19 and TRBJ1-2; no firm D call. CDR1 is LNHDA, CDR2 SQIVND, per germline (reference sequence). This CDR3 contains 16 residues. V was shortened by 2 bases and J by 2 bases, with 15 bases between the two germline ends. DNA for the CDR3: TGTGCCAGTAGTATAATCTTGGGCAGCGCGAACTATGGCTACACCTTC. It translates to CASSIILGSANYGYTF.

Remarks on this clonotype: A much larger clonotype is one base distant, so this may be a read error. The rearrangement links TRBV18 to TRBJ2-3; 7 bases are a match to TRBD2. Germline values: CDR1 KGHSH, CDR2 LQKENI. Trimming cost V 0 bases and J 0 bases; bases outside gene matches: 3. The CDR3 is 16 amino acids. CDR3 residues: CASSPPDSGSTDTQYF. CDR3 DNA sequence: TGTGCCAGCTCACCACCTGATAGCGGGAGCACAGATACGCAGTATTTT.

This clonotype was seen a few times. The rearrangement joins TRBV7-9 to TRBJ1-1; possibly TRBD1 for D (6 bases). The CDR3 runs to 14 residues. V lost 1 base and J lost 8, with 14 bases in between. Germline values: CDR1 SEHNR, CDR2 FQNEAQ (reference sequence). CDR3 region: CASSLEDRSKEAFF. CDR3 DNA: TGTGCCAGCAGCTTAGAGGACAGAAGTAAAGAAGCTTTCTTT.

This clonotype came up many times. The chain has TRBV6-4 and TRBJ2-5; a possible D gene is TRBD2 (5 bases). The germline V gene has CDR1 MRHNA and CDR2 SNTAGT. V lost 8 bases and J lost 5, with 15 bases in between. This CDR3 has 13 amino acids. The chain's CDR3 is CASGERGMETQYF. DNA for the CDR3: TGTGCCAGCGGCGAACGGGGAATGGAGACCCAGTACTTC.

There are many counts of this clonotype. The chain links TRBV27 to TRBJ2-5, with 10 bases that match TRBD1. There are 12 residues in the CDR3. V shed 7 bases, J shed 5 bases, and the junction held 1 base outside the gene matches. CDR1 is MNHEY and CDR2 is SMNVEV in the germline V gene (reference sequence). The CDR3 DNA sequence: TGTGCCAGCAAGGGACAGGGGGAGACCCAGTACTTC. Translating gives CASKGQGETQYF.

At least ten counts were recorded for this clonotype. The CDR3 loop is CASNTLHYEQYF. CDR3 nucleotide sequence: TGTGCCAGCAACACCTTACACTACGAGCAGTACTTC. The V and J genes are TRBV16 and TRBJ2-7; D is undetermined. CDR3 length: 12 amino acids. V lost 7 bases, J lost 3 bases, and 10 bases lay in between. Germline V lookup: CDR1 KGHSY, CDR2 FQNENV. Full variable domain (missing parts from reference TRBV16 and TRBJ2-7): GEEVAQTPKHLVRGEGQKAKLYCAPIKGHSYVFWYQQVLKNEFKFLISFQNENVFDETGMPKERFSAKCLPNSPCSLEIQATKLEDSAVYFCASNTLHYEQYFGPGTRLTVT.

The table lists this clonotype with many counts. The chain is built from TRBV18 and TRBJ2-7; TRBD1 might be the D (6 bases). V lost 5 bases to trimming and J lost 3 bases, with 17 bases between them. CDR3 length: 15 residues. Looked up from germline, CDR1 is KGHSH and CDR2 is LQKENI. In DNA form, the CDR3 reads TGTGCCAGCTCAAAATCGGGACAAACGGGCTACGAGCAGTACTTC. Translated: CASSKSGQTGYEQYF.

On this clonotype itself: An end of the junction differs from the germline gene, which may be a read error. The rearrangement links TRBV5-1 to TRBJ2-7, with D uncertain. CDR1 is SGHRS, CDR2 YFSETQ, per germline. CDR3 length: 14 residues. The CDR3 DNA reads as TGTGCCAGCAGCAGATCCGGGCCGCCAGAGGAGCAGTACTTC. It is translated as CASSRSGPPEEQYF.